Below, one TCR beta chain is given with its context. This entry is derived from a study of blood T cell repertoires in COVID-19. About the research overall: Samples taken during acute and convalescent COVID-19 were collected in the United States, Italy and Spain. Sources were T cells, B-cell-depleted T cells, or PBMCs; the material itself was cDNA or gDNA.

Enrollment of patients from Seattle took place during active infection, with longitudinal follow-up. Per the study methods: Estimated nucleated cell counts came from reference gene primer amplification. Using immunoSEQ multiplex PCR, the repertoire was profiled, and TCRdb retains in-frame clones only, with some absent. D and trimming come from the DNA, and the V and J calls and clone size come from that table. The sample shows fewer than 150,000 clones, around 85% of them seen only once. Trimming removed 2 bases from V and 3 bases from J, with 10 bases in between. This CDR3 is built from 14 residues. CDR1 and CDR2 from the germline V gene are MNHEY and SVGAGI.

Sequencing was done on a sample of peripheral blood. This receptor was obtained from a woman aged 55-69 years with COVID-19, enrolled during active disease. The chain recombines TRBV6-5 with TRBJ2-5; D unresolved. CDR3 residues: CASSYPGSEETQYF. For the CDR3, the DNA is TGTGCCAGCAGTTACCCAGGTTCGGAAGAGACCCAGTACTTC.